These T cell receptor beta chains were read from a single sample in a study of cytotoxic CD8 clonotypes in ibrutinib-treated CLL. Sequenced by immunoSEQ multiplex PCR; TCRdb stores in-frame clones only, minus some. This table has some 130,000 clones, 80% to 85% appearing once. Specimen: PBMCs, collected after 24 months of ibrutinib treatment. These receptors were taken from a human donor with chronic lymphocytic leukemia. Both conserved end residues are part of each CDR3. A D gene is named only where the DNA matches it firmly. Clone size, where shown, is once, few, many, or a class for clones that have expanded.

D gene	clone size	J gene	V gene	CDR3 protein	CDR3 DNA
-	-	TRBJ2-3	TRBV7-2	CASSLLRSGTDTQYF	TGTGCCAGCAGCTTACTCCGGTCTGGCACAGATACGCAGTATTTT
-	-	TRBJ1-1	TRBV6-5	CASSYSALAQNAFF	TGTGCCAGCAGTTACTCGGCTTTGGCCCAAAATGCTTTCTTT
TRBD2	once	TRBJ2-5	TRBV11-3	CASSLQRGGRETQYF	TGTGCCAGCAGCTTACAGCGGGGGGGTAGGGAGACCCAGTACTTC
TRBD2	-	TRBJ2-1	TRBV4-3	CASSLERLAGYEQFF	TGCGCCAGCAGCCTAGAGCGCCTAGCGGGGTACGAGCAGTTCTTC
-	-	TRBJ2-4	TRBV9	CASSPIGLAKNIQYF	TGTGCCAGCAGCCCGATCGGGCTAGCCAAAAACATTCAGTACTTC
-	-	TRBJ2-2	TRBV5-4	CASNEGMTGELFF	TGTGCCAGCAACGAGGGTATGACCGGGGAGCTGTTTTTT
TRBD1	-	TRBJ1-1	TRBV5-4	CASSQGQRGTEAFF	TGTGCCAGCAGCCAGGGACAGAGGGGCACTGAAGCTTTCTTT
TRBD1	once	TRBJ2-7	TRBV29-1	CSIRPGQAPYEQYF	TGCAGCATTCGTCCGGGACAGGCCCCCTACGAGCAGTACTTC
-	once	TRBJ1-3	TRBV7-3	CASSPIRGSGNTIYF	TGTGCCAGCAGCCCTATCAGGGGTTCTGGAAACACCATATATTTT
TRBD1	-	TRBJ1-1	TRBV28	CASSLRDRVVSEAFF	TGTGCCAGCAGTTTAAGAGACAGGGTTGTCTCTGAAGCTTTCTTT
TRBD1	few	TRBJ1-1	TRBV10-3	CAISPGGGQMNTEAFF	TGTGCCATCAGCCCTGGCGGGGGACAGATGAACACTGAAGCTTTCTTT
-	-	TRBJ2-7	TRBV7-7	CASSLALGGLYEQYF	TGTGCCAGCAGCTTAGCGCTAGGGGGACTCTACGAGCAGTACTTC
TRBD2	-	TRBJ2-2	TRBV7-2	CASSPFGTIGTGELFF	TGTGCCAGCAGCCCGTTCGGGACTATTGGGACCGGGGAGCTGTTTTTT
-	-	TRBJ2-7	TRBV5-4	CASSLFFFSVPNEQYF	TGTGCCAGCAGCTTGTTCTTTTTCAGCGTCCCTAACGAGCAGTACTTC
-	-	TRBJ1-5	TRBV6-1	CASSEGRNQPQHF	TGTGCCAGCAGTGAAGGGCGTAATCAGCCCCAGCATTTT
TRBD1	-	TRBJ1-1	TRBV5-1	CASRTPGQGYTEAFF	TGCGCCAGCAGGACCCCGGGACAGGGGTACACTGAAGCTTTCTTT
TRBD1	-	TRBJ1-1	TRBV29-1	CSVAGQGLGAFF	TGCAGCGTTGCTGGACAGGGATTGGGGGCTTTCTTT
-	-	TRBJ1-1	TRBV5-5	CASSPRPGNTEAFF	TGTGCCAGCAGCCCACGACCAGGGAACACTGAAGCTTTCTTT
-	-	TRBJ1-1	TRBV7-2	CASSLAKGYTEAFF	TGTGCCAGCAGCTTAGCGAAGGGGTACACTGAAGCTTTCTTT
TRBD2	-	TRBJ2-3	TRBV30	CASGGDTDTQYF	TGTGCCTCCGGGGGGGACACAGATACGCAGTATTTT
-	-	TRBJ2-7	TRBV4-1	CASSPLRMAGSLITYEQYF	TGCGCCAGCAGCCCCCTAAGGATGGCGGGGTCCTTAATAACCTACGAGCAGTACTTC
-	-	TRBJ2-5	TRBV27	CASSLSLRSQETQYF	TGTGCCAGCAGTTTATCTCTCAGGTCCCAAGAGACCCAGTACTTC
-	-	TRBJ2-1	TRBV4-3	CASSQDVATVIYNEQFF	TGCGCCAGCAGCCAAGATGTGGCGACAGTGATCTACAATGAGCAGTTCTTC
-	-	TRBJ1-1	TRBV7-2	CASSTKQGIWPEAFF	TGTGCCAGCAGCACGAAACAGGGCATATGGCCTGAAGCTTTCTTT
TRBD1	-	TRBJ2-1	TRBV14	CASSQGGTDYNEQFF	TGTGCCAGCAGCCAAGGGGGGACAGACTACAATGAGCAGTTCTTC
-	-	TRBJ2-7	TRBV30	CAWSVGVAYEQYF	TGTGCCTGGAGTGTAGGGGTTGCCTACGAGCAGTACTTC
TRBD1	-	TRBJ1-4	TRBV27	CASSTQGKREKLFF	TGTGCCAGCAGTACACAGGGGAAACGGGAAAAACTGTTTTTT
-	-	TRBJ2-3	TRBV7-8	CASSLEGGVSTDTQYF	TGTGCCAGCAGCCTAGAGGGGGGAGTAAGCACAGATACGCAGTATTTT
-	-	TRBJ2-3	TRBV27	CASSHSTDTQYF	TGTGCCAGCAGCCATAGCACAGATACGCAGTATTTT
TRBD1	-	TRBJ2-7	TRBV10-3	CAISNTQGETYEQYF	TGTGCCATCAGCAATACACAGGGGGAAACCTACGAGCAGTACTTC
-	-	TRBJ1-5	TRBV15	CATSRDVGIFGNQPQHF	TGTGCCACCAGCAGAGATGTTGGAATATTTGGCAATCAGCCCCAGCATTTT
TRBD1	-	TRBJ2-7	TRBV20-1	CSATPRGPLYF	TGCAGTGCTACCCCCAGGGGGCCTTTGTACTTC
-	-	TRBJ2-4	TRBV20-1	CSASRGNIQYF	TGCAGTGCTAGTAGGGGTAACATTCAGTACTTC
TRBD1	-	TRBJ2-7	TRBV2	CASKPGQTYEQYF	TGTGCCAGCAAACCGGGACAGACCTACGAGCAGTACTTC
TRBD1	once	TRBJ1-6	TRBV18	CASSRGQGLNSNNSPLHF	TGTGCCAGCTCACGGGGACAGGGACTTAATAGCAATAATTCACCCCTCCACTTT
-	-	TRBJ2-3	TRBV27	CASSFRRTSTDTQYF	TGTGCCAGCAGTTTCCGCAGGACTAGCACAGATACGCAGTATTTT
-	-	TRBJ1-1	TRBV5-6	CASSLVRGTEAFF	TGTGCCAGCAGCTTGGTTCGGGGCACTGAAGCTTTCTTT
-	-	TRBJ2-7	TRBV6-1	CASSELGTQYEQYF	TGTGCCAGCAGTGAATTGGGGACACAGTACGAGCAGTACTTC
-	-	TRBJ1-1	TRBV9	CASSDNRAGNTEAFF	TGTGCCAGCAGCGATAACAGGGCCGGGAACACTGAAGCTTTCTTT
TRBD1	-	TRBJ1-2	TRBV27	CASSLSGGDSPDYGYTF	TGTGCCAGCAGTTTATCGGGCGGGGACAGCCCAGACTATGGCTACACCTTC
-	-	TRBJ1-3	TRBV21-1	CASSQERQGSSGNTIYF	TGTGCCAGCAGCCAGGAAAGACAGGGCAGCTCTGGAAACACCATATATTTT
-	-	TRBJ2-7	TRBV5-6	CASSNPGNPPEQYF	TGTGCCAGCAGCAATCCAGGGAATCCGCCAGAGCAGTACTTC
-	-	TRBJ2-7	TRBV7-2	CASSLGQEAGEQYF	TGTGCCAGCAGCTTAGGCCAGGAAGCCGGCGAGCAGTACTTC
TRBD1	-	TRBJ1-2	TRBV7-9	CASSSTGAGTNYGYTF	TGTGCCAGCAGCTCGACAGGGGCCGGTACTAACTATGGCTACACCTTC
TRBD1	-	TRBJ1-2	TRBV30	CAWSATGGYGYTF	TGTGCCTGGAGTGCCACAGGGGGCTATGGCTACACCTTC
-	-	TRBJ1-6	TRBV5-4	CASSSRGQGSVGNSPLHF	TGTGCCAGCAGCTCCCGAGGGCAGGGATCGGTGGGTAATTCACCCCTCCACTTT
-	-	TRBJ2-1	TRBV14	CASSQVWGPRGNEQFF	TGTGCCAGCAGCCAAGTATGGGGTCCTAGGGGCAATGAGCAGTTCTTC
TRBD2	once	TRBJ2-1	TRBV5-4	CASSPTTSGTYNEQFF	TGTGCCAGCAGCCCCACAACTAGCGGGACGTACAATGAGCAGTTCTTC
-	-	TRBJ2-2	TRBV6-5	CASSYSGTATGELFF	TGTGCCAGCAGTTACTCCGGGACTGCGACCGGGGAGCTGTTTTTT
-	-	TRBJ1-4	TRBV19	CASSIGDSPNEKLFF	TGTGCCAGTAGTATCGGAGACAGTCCGAATGAAAAACTGTTTTTT
TRBD2	-	TRBJ2-5	TRBV10-1	CASSGASGGAGETQYF	TGCGCCAGCAGTGGGGCTAGCGGGGGGGCCGGTGAGACCCAGTACTTC
TRBD1	-	TRBJ1-3	TRBV2	CASSDILGGHSGNTIYF	TGTGCCAGCAGTGATATCCTAGGGGGCCACTCTGGAAACACCATATATTTT
TRBD1	-	TRBJ1-2	TRBV11-2	CASSLGDSGGYGYTF	TGTGCCAGCAGCTTAGGGGACAGCGGGGGTTATGGCTACACCTTC